This T cell receptor beta chain was identified during a study of blood T cell repertoires in COVID-19. Study-level background: Both acute and convalescent COVID-19 samples were obtained from the United States, Italy and Spain. Sources were T cells, B-cell-depleted T cells, or PBMCs; the material itself was cDNA or gDNA.

For recovered donors of Cohort 3, there were two negative PCRs, clearance, or symptom resolution. In the source study's methods: Nucleated cell counts were estimated from reference gene primer amplification. Repertoires were generated with immunoSEQ multiplex PCR, while TCRdb's copy carries only in-frame clones and drops some. V and J calls and clone size are those listed in that table; D and trimming were worked out from the DNA. The profile shows approximately 170,000 clones, 89% of them singletons. This CDR3 has 19 residues. Losses at the gene ends were 1 base for V and 3 bases for J; bases not matched to a gene: 17. The V gene's germline CDR1 is MGHRA and CDR2 YSYEKL.

The chain links TRBV4-1 to TRBJ2-7; TRBD2 agrees at 8 bases. Sample: PBMCs or T cells enriched from blood (not recorded which). This sequence originates from a woman aged 18-29 years who had recovered from COVID-19. The CDR3 DNA is TGCGCCAGCAGCCAAGCTCAGGGGCGGCGGGAGGAATTATACTACGAGCAGTACTTC. As protein: CASSQAQGRREELYYEQYF.